The 18 T cell receptor beta chains below all came from one sample that was sequenced in a study of early T cells in non-severe SARS-CoV-2 infection. MiXCR, applied by TCRdb to the 5' RACE reads, yields one record per CDR3 protein. The sample includes 32,000 or so distinct CDR3 sequences, about 6% of them seen just once. Sequenced: whole blood. The origin of the receptors is an adult who was a healthcare worker with PCR-confirmed SARS-CoV-2 infection or an uninfected control (not recorded which).

Many counts were recorded for this clonotype. The CDR3 region is CASSFPNGYTQYF. CDR3 bases: TGTGCCAGCAGCTTTCCGAACGGATATACGCAGTATTTT. The J gene is TRBJ2-3, the V gene TRBV12-3 or TRBV12-4, with D hard to call. The V end was cut by 6 bases, the J end by 7 bases, with 14 bases between. This CDR3 has 13 amino acids.

This clonotype was found many times. The rearrangement joins TRBV7-9 to TRBJ2-1; TRBD1 might be the D (6 bases). Between the trimmed V and J ends, which lost 3 bases and 8 bases, there was a span of 14 bases. This CDR3 region has 14 residues. Germline lookup yields CDR1 SEHNR and CDR2 FQNEAQ (reference sequence). The CDR3 DNA follows: TGTGCCAGCAGCTTCCCGGACAGTTTGGATGAGCAGTTCTTC. Translation gives CASSFPDSLDEQFF.

This clonotype was detected ten times or more. The gene calls are TRBV19 and TRBJ2-1; tentative D call: TRBD2 (6 bases). Deletions cut 5 bases from V and 5 bases from J, with 19 bases between. Germline CDR1 reads LNHDA; CDR2 reads SQIVND (reference sequence). CDR3 size: 16 residues. CDR3 sequence (DNA): TGTGCCAGTAGTCAATGGCGGGGTAGCGGCCACAATGAGCAGTTCTTC. Protein sequence: CASSQWRGSGHNEQFF.

This clonotype was counted many times. The chain uses TRBV13 and TRBJ2-3; 7 bases match TRBD1. The CDR3 loop spans 15 amino acids. Germline lookup yields CDR1 PRHDT and CDR2 FYEKMQ (reference sequence). Trimming at V came to 5 bases and at J to 3 bases, leaving 8 bases not matched to a gene. CDR3 sequence: CASSPRQGGTDTQYF. CDR3 DNA: TGTGCCAGCAGCCCCCGACAGGGTGGTACAGATACGCAGTATTTT. Variable domain in full (rest from reference TRBV13 and TRBJ2-3): AAGVIQSPRHLIKEKRETATLKCYPIPRHDTVYWYQQGPGQDPQFLISFYEKMQSDKGSIPDRFSAQQFSDYHSELNMSSLELGDSALYFCASSPRQGGTDTQYFGPGTRLTVL.

A few counts support this clonotype. The chain recombines TRBV5-4 with TRBJ2-3, with TRBD1 matching over 8 bases. Germline assignment: CDR1 SGHNT and CDR2 YYREEE (reference sequence). The CDR3 runs to 18 residues. V lost 3 bases to trimming and J lost 4 bases; unmatched junction nucleotides: 16. The CDR3 is CASSSGGQVQVRPDTQYF. The CDR3 DNA reads as TGTGCCAGCAGCTCCGGGGGACAGGTCCAGGTCCGCCCAGATACGCAGTATTTT.

This clonotype occurred many times. The rearrangement joins TRBV6-1 to TRBJ2-5; D is undetermined. The germline CDR1 and CDR2 sequences are MNHNS and SASEGT. V shed 3 bases and J shed 5 bases, with 4 bases lying between them. The CDR3 is 11 residues long. The chain's CDR3 is CASSELETQYF. CDR3 in DNA: TGTGCCAGCAGTGAGCTGGAGACCCAGTACTTC.

This clonotype was recorded at least ten times. The rearrangement links TRBV5-1 to TRBJ2-6; D gene unclear. The V end lost 3 bases, the J end lost 2 bases, and 12 bases lay between the germline ends. The length of the CDR3 is 16 residues. CDR1 and CDR2 (germline): SGHRS, YFSETQ. This chain's CDR3 is CASSSGGRAGANVLTF. As DNA, the CDR3 is TGCGCCAGCAGCTCGGGCGGTCGAGCTGGGGCCAACGTCCTGACTTTC.

Ten or more counts support this clonotype. The rearrangement joins TRBV20-1 to TRBJ1-5; a possible D gene is TRBD1 (6 bases). V shed 3 bases and J shed 4 bases, with 13 bases lying between them. Germline CDR1 is DFQATT and CDR2 is SNEGSKA (reference sequence). The CDR3 length is 14 residues. The CDR3 sequence is CSARAGAGNQPQHF. CDR3 sequence (DNA): TGCAGTGCTAGGGCGGGGGCAGGGAATCAGCCCCAGCATTTT.

This clonotype was observed many times. The gene calls are TRBV4-2 and TRBJ2-7; perhaps TRBD2 as D (5 bases). Germline CDR1 reads LGHNA; CDR2 reads YNFKEQ. Trimming removed 8 bases at V and 5 bases at J, with 13 bases between. The CDR3 runs to 12 residues. The CDR3 region is CASGGRLDEQYF. The CDR3 DNA reads TGTGCCAGCGGCGGGCGACTGGACGAGCAGTACTTC.

This clonotype was seen a handful of times. The chain couples TRBV29-1 to TRBJ2-2; 9 bases map to TRBD2. V lost 7 bases and J lost 4; bases outside the gene matches: 7. This CDR3 spans 14 amino acids. Germline V gene lookup returns CDR1 SQVTM and CDR2 ANQGSEA. CDR3 in DNA: TGCAGCGCCGCGGGACTAGCTAGCACCGGGGAGCTGTTTTTT. Its protein is CSAAGLASTGELFF.

This clonotype was detected a few times. The CDR3 reads CASSSPAGGPINEQFF. The CDR3 DNA follows: TGTGCCAGCAGTTCTCCAGCGGGAGGGCCCATCAATGAGCAGTTCTTC. This chain connects TRBV12-3 or TRBV12-4 to TRBJ2-1; 10 bases map to TRBD2. The CDR3 spans 16 residues. V lost 4 bases and J lost 6; bases outside the gene matches: 9.

This clonotype was counted many times. V usage is TRBV5-1 and J usage is TRBJ2-2; possibly TRBD2 for D (5 bases). The CDR3 contains 13 residues. Germline values: CDR1 SGHRS, CDR2 YFSETQ. The V end was cut by 0 bases, the J end by 6 bases, with 6 bases between. The CDR3 DNA follows: TGCGCCAGCAGCTTGGTGGAGGCCGGGGAGCTGTTTTTT. Encoded protein: CASSLVEAGELFF. The variable domain in full, completed from reference TRBV5-1 and TRBJ2-2, reads KAGVTQTPRYLIKTRGQQVTLSCSPISGHRSVSWYQQTPGQGLQFLFEYFSETQRNKGNFPGRFSGRQFSNSRSEMNVSTLELGDSALYLCASSLVEAGELFFGEGSRLTVL.

By sample fraction, this clonotype is medium-sized. This sequence joins TRBV20-1 and TRBJ2-7; D possibly uses TRBD1 or TRBD2 (5 bases each). Looked up from germline, CDR1 is DFQATT and CDR2 is SNEGSKA (reference sequence). This CDR3 has 14 amino acids. The V end lost 0 bases, the J end lost 3 bases, and 12 bases lay between the germline ends. The CDR3 spells CSAREPGRDYEQYF. The CDR3 coding sequence is TGCAGTGCTAGAGAGCCGGGACGCGACTACGAGCAGTACTTC.

Comment on this clonotype: A single base separates this from a much larger clone, so it may be a read error. Here the CDR3 reads CASSLKVSTGIEQYF. Here the CDR3 DNA reads TGTGCCAGCAGCTTGAAAGTCTCGACGGGGATCGAGCAGTACTTC. The rearrangement links TRBV5-5 to TRBJ2-7; D perhaps matches TRBD2 (5 bases). In germline, CDR1 is SGHKS, CDR2 YYEKEE (reference sequence). The CDR3 runs 15 residues. Trimming stripped 1 base from V and 6 bases from J, with 17 bases between.

This clonotype was detected many times. The chain carries TRBV5-6 and TRBJ2-3; tentatively, D is TRBD2 (5 bases). CDR1 is SGHDT, CDR2 YYEEEE, per germline. V was cut by 4 bases and J by 0 bases, with 15 bases left in between. This CDR3 has 16 residues. The CDR3 spells CASSPIGVASTDTQYF. The CDR3 nucleotides are TGTGCCAGCAGCCCGATCGGGGTCGCTAGCACAGATACGCAGTATTTT. The full variable domain, with the rest looked up from reference TRBV5-6 and TRBJ2-3, is DAGVTQSPTHLIKTRGQQVTLRCSPKSGHDTVSWYQQALGQGPQFIFQYYEEEERQRGNFPDRFSGHQFPNYSSELNVNALLLGDSALYLCASSPIGVASTDTQYFGPGTRLTVL.

The chain is built from TRBV25-1 and TRBJ2-2; D is unresolved. The CDR3 is 14 amino acids. Trimming removed 4 bases at V and 0 bases at J, with 6 bases between. Germline assignment: CDR1 MGHDK and CDR2 SYGVNS. The CDR3 DNA reads TGTGCCAGCAGTGTGGACGCGAACACCGGGGAGCTGTTTTTT. Its translation is CASSVDANTGELFF.

This clonotype was recorded at least ten times. The J gene is TRBJ2-5, the V gene TRBV7-2; D is unclear. The CDR3 runs 15 residues. Germline V gene data show CDR1 as SGHTA and CDR2 as FQGNSA. V lost 2 bases, J lost 4 bases, and 14 bases lay in between. The CDR3 nucleotides are TGTGCCAGCAGCTTAAAAGCTTCCTTGGGAGAGACCCAGTACTTC. Encoded protein: CASSLKASLGETQYF.

This clonotype has at least ten counts. The chain joins TRBV15 to TRBJ1-1; possibly TRBD1 for D (5 bases). V was trimmed by 8 bases and J by 1 base, leaving 14 bases between them. Germline V gene lookup returns CDR1 LNHNV and CDR2 YYDKDF (reference sequence). The length of the CDR3 is 14 residues. CDR3 region: CATGGRGGNTEAFF. CDR3 coding DNA: TGTGCCACCGGGGGACGGGGAGGGAACACTGAAGCTTTCTTT.